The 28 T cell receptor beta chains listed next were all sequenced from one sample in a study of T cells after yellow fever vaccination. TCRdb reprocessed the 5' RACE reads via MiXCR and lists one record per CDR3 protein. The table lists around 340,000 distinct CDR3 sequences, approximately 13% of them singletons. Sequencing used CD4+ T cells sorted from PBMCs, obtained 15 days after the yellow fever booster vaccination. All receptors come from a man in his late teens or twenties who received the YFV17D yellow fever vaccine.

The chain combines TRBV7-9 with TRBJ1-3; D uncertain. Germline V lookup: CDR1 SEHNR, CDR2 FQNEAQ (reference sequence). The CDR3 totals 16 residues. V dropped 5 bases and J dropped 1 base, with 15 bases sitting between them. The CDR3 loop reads CASSPENYGSGNTIYF. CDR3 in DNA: TGTGCCAGCAGCCCGGAAAATTATGGGTCTGGAAACACCATATATTTT.

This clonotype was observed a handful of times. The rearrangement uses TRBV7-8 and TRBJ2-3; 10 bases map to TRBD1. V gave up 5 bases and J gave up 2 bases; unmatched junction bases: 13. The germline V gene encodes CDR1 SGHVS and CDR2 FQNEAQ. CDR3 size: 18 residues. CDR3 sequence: CASSTGTGAWGSTDTQYF. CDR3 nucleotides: TGTGCCAGCAGCACAGGGACAGGGGCCTGGGGTTCCACAGATACGCAGTATTTT.

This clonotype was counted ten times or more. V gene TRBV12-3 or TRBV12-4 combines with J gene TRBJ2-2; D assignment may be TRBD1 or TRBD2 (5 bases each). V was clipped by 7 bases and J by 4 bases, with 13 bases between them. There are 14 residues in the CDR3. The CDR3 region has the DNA TGTGCCAGCACCATCCGGGACGGCACCGGGGAGCTGTTTTTT. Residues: CASTIRDGTGELFF.

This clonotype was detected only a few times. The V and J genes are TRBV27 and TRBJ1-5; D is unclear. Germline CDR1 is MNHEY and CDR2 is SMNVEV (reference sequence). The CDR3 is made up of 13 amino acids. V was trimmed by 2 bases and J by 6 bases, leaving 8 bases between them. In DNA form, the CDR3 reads TGTGCCAGCAGTTTAGAGATGGGTCAGCCCCAGCATTTT. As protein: CASSLEMGQPQHF.

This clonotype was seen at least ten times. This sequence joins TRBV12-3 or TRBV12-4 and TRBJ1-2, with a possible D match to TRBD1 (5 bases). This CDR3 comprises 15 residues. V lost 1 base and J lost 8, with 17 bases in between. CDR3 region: CASSLGSPRGWGYTF. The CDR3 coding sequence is TGTGCCAGCAGTTTAGGGTCGCCTAGGGGTTGGGGCTACACCTTC.

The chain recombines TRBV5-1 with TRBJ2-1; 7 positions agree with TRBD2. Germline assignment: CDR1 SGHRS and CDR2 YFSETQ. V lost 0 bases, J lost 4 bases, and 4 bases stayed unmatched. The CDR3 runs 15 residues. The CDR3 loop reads CASSLVGLPYNEQFF. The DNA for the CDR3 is TGCGCCAGCAGCTTGGTGGGACTACCATACAATGAGCAGTTCTTC.

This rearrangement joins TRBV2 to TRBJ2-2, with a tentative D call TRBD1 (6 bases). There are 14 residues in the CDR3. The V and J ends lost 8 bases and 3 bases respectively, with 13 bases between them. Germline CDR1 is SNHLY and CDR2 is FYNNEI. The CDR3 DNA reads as TGTGCCAGCCAGGGGTCCGTCGACACCGGGGAGCTGTTTTTT. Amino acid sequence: CASQGSVDTGELFF.

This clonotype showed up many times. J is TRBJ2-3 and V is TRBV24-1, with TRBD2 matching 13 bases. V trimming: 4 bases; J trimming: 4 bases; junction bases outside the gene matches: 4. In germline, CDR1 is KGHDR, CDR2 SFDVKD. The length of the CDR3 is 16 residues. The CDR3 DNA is TGTGCCACCAGTGACACACTAGCGGGGGGGCCAGATACGCAGTATTTT. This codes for CATSDTLAGGPDTQYF.

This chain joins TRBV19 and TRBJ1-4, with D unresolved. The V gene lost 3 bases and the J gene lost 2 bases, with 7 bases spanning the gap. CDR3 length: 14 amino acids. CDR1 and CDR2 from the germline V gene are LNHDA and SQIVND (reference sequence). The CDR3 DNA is TGTGCCAGTAGTATCATTGGCACTAATGAAAAACTGTTTTTT. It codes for CASSIIGTNEKLFF.

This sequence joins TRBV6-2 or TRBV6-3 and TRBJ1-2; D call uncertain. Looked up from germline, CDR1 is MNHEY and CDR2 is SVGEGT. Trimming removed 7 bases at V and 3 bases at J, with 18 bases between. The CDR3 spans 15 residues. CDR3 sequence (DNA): TGTGCCAGCATTGGCAGGTCCCCTTTCGACTATGGCTACACCTTC. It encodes CASIGRSPFDYGYTF.

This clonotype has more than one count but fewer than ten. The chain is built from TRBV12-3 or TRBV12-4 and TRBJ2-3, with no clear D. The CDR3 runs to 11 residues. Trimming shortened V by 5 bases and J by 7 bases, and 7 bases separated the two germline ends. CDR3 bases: TGTGCCAGCAGTCCACAATATACGCAGTATTTT. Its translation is CASSPQYTQYF.

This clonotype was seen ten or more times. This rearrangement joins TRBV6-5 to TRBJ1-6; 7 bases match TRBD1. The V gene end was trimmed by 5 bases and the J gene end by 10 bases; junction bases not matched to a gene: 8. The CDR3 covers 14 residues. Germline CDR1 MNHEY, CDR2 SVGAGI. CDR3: CASSRQGGESPLHF. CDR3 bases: TGTGCCAGCAGTCGACAGGGTGGTGAATCACCCCTCCACTTT.

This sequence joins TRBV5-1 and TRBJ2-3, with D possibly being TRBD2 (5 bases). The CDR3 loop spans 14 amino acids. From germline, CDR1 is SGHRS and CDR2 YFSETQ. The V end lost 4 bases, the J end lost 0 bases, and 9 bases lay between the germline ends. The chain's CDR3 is CASSLWTSTDTQYF. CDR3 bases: TGCGCCAGCAGCCTCTGGACTAGCACAGATACGCAGTATTTT.

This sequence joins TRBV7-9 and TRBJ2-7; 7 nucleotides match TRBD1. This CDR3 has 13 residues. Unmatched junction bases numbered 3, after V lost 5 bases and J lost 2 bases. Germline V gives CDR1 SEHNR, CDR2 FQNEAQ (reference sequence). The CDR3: CASSVQGTYEQYV. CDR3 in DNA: TGTGCCAGCAGCGTACAGGGGACCTACGAGCAGTACGTC.

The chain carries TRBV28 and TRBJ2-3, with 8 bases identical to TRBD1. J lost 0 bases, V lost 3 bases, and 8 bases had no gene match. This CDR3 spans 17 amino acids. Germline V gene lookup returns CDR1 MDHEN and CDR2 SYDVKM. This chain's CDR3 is CASSLGVQGASTDTQYF. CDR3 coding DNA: TGTGCCAGCAGTTTGGGGGTCCAGGGGGCTAGCACAGATACGCAGTATTTT.

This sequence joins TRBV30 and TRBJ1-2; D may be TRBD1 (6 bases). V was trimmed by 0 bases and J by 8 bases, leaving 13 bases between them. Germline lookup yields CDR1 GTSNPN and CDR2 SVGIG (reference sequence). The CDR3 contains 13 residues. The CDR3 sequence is CAWSVQGVGGYTF. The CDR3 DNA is TGTGCCTGGAGTGTACAGGGAGTGGGGGGCTACACCTTC.

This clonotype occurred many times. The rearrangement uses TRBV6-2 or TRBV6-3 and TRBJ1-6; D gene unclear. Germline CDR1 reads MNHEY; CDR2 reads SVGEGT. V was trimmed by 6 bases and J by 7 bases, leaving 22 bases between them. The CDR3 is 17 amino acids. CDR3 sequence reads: CASRPSGGAGINSPLHF. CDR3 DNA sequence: TGTGCCAGCAGACCGTCCGGAGGTGCCGGAATAAATTCACCCCTCCACTTT.

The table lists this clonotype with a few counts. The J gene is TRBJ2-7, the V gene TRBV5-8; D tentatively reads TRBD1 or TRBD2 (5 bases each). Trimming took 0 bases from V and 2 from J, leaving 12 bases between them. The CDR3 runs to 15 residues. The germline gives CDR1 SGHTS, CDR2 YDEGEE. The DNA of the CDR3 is TGTGCCAGCAGCTTGGACGGGACGCATACCTACGAGCAGTACGTC. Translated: CASSLDGTHTYEQYV.

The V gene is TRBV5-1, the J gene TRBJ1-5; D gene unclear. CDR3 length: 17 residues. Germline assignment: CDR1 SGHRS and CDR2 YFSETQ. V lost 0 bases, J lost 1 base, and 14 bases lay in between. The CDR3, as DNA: TGCGCCAGCAGCTTGGTCCTTTTGTGGCAGAGCAATCAGCCCCAGCATTTT. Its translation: CASSLVLLWQSNQPQHF. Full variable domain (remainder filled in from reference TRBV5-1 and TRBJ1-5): KAGVTQTPRYLIKTRGQQVTLSCSPISGHRSVSWYQQTPGQGLQFLFEYFSETQRNKGNFPGRFSGRQFSNSRSEMNVSTLELGDSALYLCASSLVLLWQSNQPQHFGDGTRLSIL.

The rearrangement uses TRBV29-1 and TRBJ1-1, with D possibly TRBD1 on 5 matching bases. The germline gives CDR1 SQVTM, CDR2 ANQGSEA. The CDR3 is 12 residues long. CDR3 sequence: CSDQPEGSRAFF. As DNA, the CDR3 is TGCAGTGATCAACCTGAGGGGTCGAGAGCTTTCTTT.

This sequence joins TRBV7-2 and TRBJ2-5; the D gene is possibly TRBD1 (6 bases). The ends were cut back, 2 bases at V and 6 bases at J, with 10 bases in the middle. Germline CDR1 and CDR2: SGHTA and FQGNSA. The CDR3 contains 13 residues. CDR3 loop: CASSLPGAQTQYF. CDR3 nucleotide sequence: TGTGCCAGCAGCTTACCAGGGGCGCAGACCCAGTACTTC.

The CDR3 reads CASSQGGLAGETQYF. In DNA form, the CDR3 reads TGTGCCAGCAGCCAGGGGGGACTAGCGGGAGAGACCCAGTACTTC. This chain connects TRBV4-2 to TRBJ2-5; 12 bases line up with TRBD2. The CDR3 runs 15 residues. Germline trimming cut 3 bases from V and 4 bases from J; bases unmatched to any gene: 3. The germline V gene has CDR1 LGHNA and CDR2 YNFKEQ.

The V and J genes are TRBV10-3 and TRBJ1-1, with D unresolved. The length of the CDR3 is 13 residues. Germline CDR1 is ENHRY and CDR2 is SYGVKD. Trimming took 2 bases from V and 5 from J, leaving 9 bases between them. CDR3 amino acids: CAISELEGTEAFF. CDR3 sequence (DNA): TGTGCCATCAGTGAGCTAGAAGGAACTGAAGCTTTCTTT.

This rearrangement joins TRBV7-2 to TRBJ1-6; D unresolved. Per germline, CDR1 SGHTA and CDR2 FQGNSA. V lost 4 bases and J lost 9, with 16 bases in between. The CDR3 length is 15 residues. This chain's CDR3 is CASSSRTGEGSPLHF. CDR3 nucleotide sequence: TGTGCCAGCAGCTCACGGACCGGGGAGGGTTCACCCCTCCACTTT.

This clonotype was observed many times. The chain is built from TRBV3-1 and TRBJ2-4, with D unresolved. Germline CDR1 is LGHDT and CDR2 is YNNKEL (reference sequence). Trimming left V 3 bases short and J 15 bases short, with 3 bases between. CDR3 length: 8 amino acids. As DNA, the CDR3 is TGTGCCAGCAGCCACCCGTACTTC. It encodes CASSHPYF.

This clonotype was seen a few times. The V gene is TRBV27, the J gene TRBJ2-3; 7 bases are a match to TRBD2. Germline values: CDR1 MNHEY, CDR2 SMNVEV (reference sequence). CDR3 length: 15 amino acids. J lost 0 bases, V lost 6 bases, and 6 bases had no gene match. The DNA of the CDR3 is TGTGCCAGCAGGAGGGCTAGCGGCAGCACAGATACGCAGTATTTT. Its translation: CASRRASGSTDTQYF.

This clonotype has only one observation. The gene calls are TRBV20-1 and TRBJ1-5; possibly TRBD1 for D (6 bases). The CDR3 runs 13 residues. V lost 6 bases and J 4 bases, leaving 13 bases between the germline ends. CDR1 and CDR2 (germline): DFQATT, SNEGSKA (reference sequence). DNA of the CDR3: TGCAGTGCAATCCGAACAGGGAATCAGCCCCAGCATTTT. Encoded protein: CSAIRTGNQPQHF.

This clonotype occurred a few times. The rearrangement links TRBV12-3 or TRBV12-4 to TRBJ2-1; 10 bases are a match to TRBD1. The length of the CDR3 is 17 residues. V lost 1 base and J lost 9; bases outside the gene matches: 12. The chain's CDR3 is CASSLGFMGQGFGEQFF. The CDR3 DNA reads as TGTGCCAGCAGTTTAGGGTTTATGGGACAGGGGTTCGGTGAGCAGTTCTTC.